Reported below is one T cell receptor beta chain. Other DNA sequences in the sample encode the same CDR3. The data were taken from a study of T cell changes during pregnancy in multiple sclerosis. Per the germline V gene, CDR1 is SNHLY and CDR2 is FYNNEI. V lost 3 bases and J lost 1, with 6 bases in between. The CDR3 is made up of 13 amino acids. Profiling relied on immunoSEQ multiplex PCR, and the TCRdb table lists in-frame clones only, not all of them. The data hold around 57,000 clones, with 92% observed a single time. This chain connects TRBV2 to TRBJ2-5; D gene unclear. This TCR was recovered from a female donor in good health, enrolled as a control in a pregnancy study. The material was CD4+ T cells from peripheral blood mononuclear cells, obtained after pregnancy. Here the CDR3 DNA reads TGTGCCAGCAGTGACCGGGTCCAAGAGACCCAGTACTTC. Residues: CASSDRVQETQYF.